This TCR beta chain was profiled in a study of shared clonotypes between healthy human individuals. Study as a whole: Each donor's CD8 memory used one plate, CD8 naive two, each CD4 subset three. Study-level points and caveats: The study found lower generation probabilities in non-shared clonotypes than in those shared by all four donors.

The repertoire was sequenced with immunoSEQ multiplex PCR; TCRdb's copy has only in-frame clones and lacks some. This table holds some 2,000,000 clones, roughly 95% found once. Worth noting for this clone: The antigen is unknown.

The naive CD8 subset, CD45RO-negative cells positively selected for CCR7, excluded terminally differentiated effector memory CD45RA+ cells. The germline V gene has CDR1 LNHDA and CDR2 SQIVND (reference sequence). There are 12 residues in the CDR3. Deletions cut 10 bases from V and 2 bases from J, with 8 bases between. The sample consisted of naive CD8+ T cells sorted from blood. The clonotype comes from a man aged 18-30 years in good health. The chain couples TRBV19 to TRBJ2-2; D is uncertain. The CDR3 region is CATLINTGELFF. The CDR3 DNA is TGTGCCACCTTAATTAACACCGGGGAGCTGTTTTTT.